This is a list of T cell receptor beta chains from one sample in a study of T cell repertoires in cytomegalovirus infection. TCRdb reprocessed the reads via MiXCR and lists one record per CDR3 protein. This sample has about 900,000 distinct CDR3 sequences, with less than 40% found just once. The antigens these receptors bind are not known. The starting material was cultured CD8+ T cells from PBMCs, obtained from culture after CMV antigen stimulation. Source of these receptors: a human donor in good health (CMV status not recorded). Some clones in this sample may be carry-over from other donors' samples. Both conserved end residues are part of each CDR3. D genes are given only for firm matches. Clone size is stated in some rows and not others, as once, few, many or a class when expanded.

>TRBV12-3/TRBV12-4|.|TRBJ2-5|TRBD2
CASSFYSRGDQETQYF
TGTGCCAGCAGTTTTTATTCGCGGGGGGACCAAGAGACCCAGTACTTC
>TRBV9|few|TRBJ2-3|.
CASSVKVGFFTDTQYF
TGTGCCAGCAGCGTCAAGGTCGGGTTCTTCACAGATACGCAGTATTTT
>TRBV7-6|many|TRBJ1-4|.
CAGWDGATNEKLFF
TGTGCCGGGTGGGACGGTGCAACTAATGAAAAACTGTTTTTT
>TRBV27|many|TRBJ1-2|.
CASRQGSYGYTF
TGTGCCAGCAGACAGGGAAGCTATGGCTACACCTTC
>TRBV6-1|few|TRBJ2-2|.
CASSYGGVAGELFF
TGTGCCAGCAGTTACGGAGGGGTCGCCGGGGAGCTGTTTTTT
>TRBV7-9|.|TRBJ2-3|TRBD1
CASSSPEGASTDTQYF
TGTGCCAGCAGCTCCCCCGAGGGGGCCAGCACAGATACGCAGTATTTT
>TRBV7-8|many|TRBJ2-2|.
CASSPRTQRGTGELFF
TGTGCCAGCAGTCCAAGGACTCAACGGGGGACCGGGGAGCTGTTTTTT
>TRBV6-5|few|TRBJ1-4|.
CASSYSGGTEKLFF
TGTGCCAGCAGTTACTCCGGCGGTACAGAAAAACTGTTTTTT
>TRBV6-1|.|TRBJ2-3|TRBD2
CASSGGRRGNTDTQYF
TGTGCCAGCAGTGGAGGACGGCGGGGGAACACAGATACGCAGTATTTT
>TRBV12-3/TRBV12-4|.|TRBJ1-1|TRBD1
CASGTGVNTEAFF
TGTGCCAGCGGGACAGGGGTTAACACTGAAGCTTTCTTT
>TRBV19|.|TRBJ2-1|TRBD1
CASSSDRETNEQFF
TGTGCCAGTAGTAGTGACAGGGAGACGAATGAGCAGTTCTTC
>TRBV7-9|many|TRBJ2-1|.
CASSSNEQFF
TGTGCCAGCAGCTCCAATGAGCAGTTCTTC
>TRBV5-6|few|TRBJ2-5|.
CASSLGNDLTTQYF
TGTGCCAGCAGCTTGGGGAATGACCTTACGACCCAGTACTTC
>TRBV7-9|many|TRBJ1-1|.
CASSPREESGTEAFF
TGTGCCAGCAGCCCCCGTGAGGAATCAGGCACTGAAGCTTTCTTT
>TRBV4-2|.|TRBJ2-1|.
CASSQEGGVEQFF
TGTGCCAGCAGCCAAGAAGGAGGGGTTGAGCAGTTCTTC
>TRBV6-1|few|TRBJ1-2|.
CASSEFIDYTF
TGTGCCAGCAGTGAATTCATCGACTACACCTTC
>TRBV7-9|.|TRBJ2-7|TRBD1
CASSSGGDRGVHEQYF
TGTGCCAGCAGTTCAGGGGGGGACAGGGGAGTCCACGAGCAGTACTTC
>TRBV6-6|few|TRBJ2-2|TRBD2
CASSYLLAGDPNTGELFF
TGTGCCAGCAGTTACTTACTAGCGGGGGACCCGAACACCGGGGAGCTGTTTTTT
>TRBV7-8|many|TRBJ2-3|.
CASSAPPSVTDVNPDTQYF
TGTGCCAGCAGCGCCCCCCCCTCGGTAACGGACGTTAATCCAGATACGCAGTATTTT
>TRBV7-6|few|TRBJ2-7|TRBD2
CASSLADPGLADYEQYF
TGTGCCAGCAGCTTAGCAGATCCGGGACTAGCGGACTACGAGCAGTACTTC
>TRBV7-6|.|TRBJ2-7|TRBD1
CASSFRQGKNNEQYF
TGTGCCAGCAGCTTCCGACAGGGGAAAAACAATGAGCAGTACTTC